The 15 T cell receptor beta chains reported below all come from one sample, sequenced in a study of control samples from healthy donors and cancer patients. Generated by immunoSEQ multiplex PCR, the TCRdb table keeps only in-frame clones and is missing some. The sample comprises some 11,000 clones, roughly 94% of which are singletons, and over 25% rests with the top ten. Sequences were obtained from PBMCs. The receptors derive from a man in his sixties or seventies with head and neck cancer.

V is TRBV19 and J is TRBJ2-1, with 10 bases matching TRBD2. This CDR3 spans 14 amino acids. V lost 9 bases and J lost 3; bases outside the gene matches: 5. Germline V gene data show CDR1 as LNHDA and CDR2 as SQIVND (reference sequence). For the CDR3, the DNA is TGTGCCAGCAAGGCTAGCGGGAGCTACAATGAGCAGTTCTTC. It codes for CASKASGSYNEQFF. Full variable domain (missing parts from reference TRBV19 and TRBJ2-1): DGGITQSPKYLFRKEGQNVTLSCEQNLNHDAMYWYRQDPGQGLRLIYYSQIVNDFQKGDIAEGYSVSREKKESFPLTVTSAQKNPTAFYLCASKASGSYNEQFFGPGTRLTVL.

The V call is TRBV11-1, the J call TRBJ1-1; D possibly corresponds to TRBD1 (6 bases). Deletions cut 3 bases from V and 0 bases from J, with 11 bases between. This CDR3 spans 15 amino acids. Germline assignment: CDR1 SGHAT and CDR2 FQDESV (reference sequence). This CDR3 is CASSLGAIMNTEAFF. The CDR3 DNA reads TGTGCCAGCAGCTTGGGGGCAATAATGAACACTGAAGCTTTCTTT.

The genes are TRBV29-1 and TRBJ2-1, with 7 bases aligning to TRBD2. V lost 7 bases and J lost 1; bases outside the gene matches: 1. The CDR3 runs 12 residues. Germline assignment: CDR1 SQVTM and CDR2 ANQGSEA. CDR3 loop: CSAGGSYNEQFF. CDR3 nucleotide sequence: TGCAGCGCGGGGGGATCCTACAATGAGCAGTTCTTC.

The chain has TRBV11-2 and TRBJ1-2, with unresolved D. This CDR3 has 13 residues. Deletions cut 5 bases from V and 2 bases from J, with 9 bases between. Germline CDR1 and CDR2: SGHAT and FQNNGV. Written as DNA, the CDR3 is TGTGCCAGCAGCCGACCCCGCAACTATGGCTACACCTTC. It is translated as CASSRPRNYGYTF.

The chain employs TRBV10-2 and TRBJ1-3; D perhaps matches TRBD1 (6 bases). The V and J ends lost 4 bases and 1 base respectively, with 17 bases between them. Germline V CDR1 and CDR2: WSHSY, SAAADI. The CDR3 is 17 amino acids. The DNA for the CDR3 is TGCGCCAGCAGTGGTCCATCGGGGCAGGGGTCTGGAAACACCATATATTTT. The encoded protein is CASSGPSGQGSGNTIYF.

This sequence joins TRBV2 and TRBJ2-7; D is unclear. CDR1 SNHLY and CDR2 FYNNEI come from the germline V gene. The CDR3 covers 12 residues. V lost 3 bases and J 5 bases, leaving 8 bases between the germline ends. The CDR3 here is CASSEASNEQYF. The CDR3, as DNA: TGTGCCAGCAGTGAGGCGTCGAACGAGCAGTACTTC.

The V call is TRBV19, the J call TRBJ2-5; 10 bases fit TRBD2. The V segment lost 5 bases and the J segment 4 bases; nucleotides outside the gene matches: 4. CDR1 and CDR2 (germline): LNHDA, SQIVND (reference sequence). CDR3 length: 14 amino acids. The CDR3 DNA sequence: TGTGCCAGTAGTCTCTCTAGCGGGAGAGAGACCCAGTACTTC. This translates into CASSLSSGRETQYF.

This chain links TRBV2 with TRBJ1-6; the match to TRBD1 covers 7 bases. The trim removed 9 bases at V and 6 bases at J, leaving 5 bases unmatched. Per germline, CDR1 SNHLY and CDR2 FYNNEI. This CDR3 region has 13 residues. The chain's CDR3 is CASMGQTNSPLHF. CDR3 in DNA: TGTGCCAGTATGGGACAGACTAATTCACCCCTCCACTTT. The whole variable domain, filled in from reference TRBV2 and TRBJ1-6, reads EPEVTQTPSHQVTQMGQEVILRCVPISNHLYFYWYRQILGQKVEFLVSFYNNEISEKSEIFDDQFSVERPDGSNFTLKIRSTKLEDSAMYFCASMGQTNSPLHFGNGTRLTVT.

The gene calls are TRBV2 and TRBJ2-7; 12 bases map to TRBD1. The CDR3 loop spans 15 amino acids. The ends lost 1 base at V and 5 bases at J; junction bases unmatched: 3. CDR1 is SNHLY and CDR2 is FYNNEI in the germline V gene. CDR3 region: CASSEVGTGGDEQYF. CDR3 nucleotides: TGTGCCAGCAGTGAAGTTGGGACAGGGGGCGACGAGCAGTACTTC.

The CDR3, as DNA: TGTGCCAGCAGTTACTCGAGGGGGGGCAACTATGGCTACACCTTC. As protein: CASSYSRGGNYGYTF. The chain links TRBV6-5 to TRBJ1-2; a weak D match, TRBD1 (6 bases). The CDR3 contains 15 residues. Trimming cost V 0 bases and J 2 bases, with 10 bases left between them. Germline V gene sequence: CDR1 MNHEY, CDR2 SVGAGI.

The genes are TRBV2 and TRBJ1-2; 9 nucleotides match TRBD1. CDR3 length: 12 residues. Germline V lookup: CDR1 SNHLY, CDR2 FYNNEI. The V gene end was trimmed by 7 bases and the J gene end by 8 bases; junction bases not matched to a gene: 5. In DNA, the CDR3 is TGTGCCAGCAAGGGGACAGGGATGGGCTACACCTTC. The encoded protein is CASKGTGMGYTF.

This rearrangement joins TRBV3-1 (or the pseudogene TRBV3-2) to TRBJ1-2; D unclear. The CDR3 is made up of 11 amino acids. The germline V and J ends were trimmed by 3 bases and 6 bases, with 5 bases remaining between them. Germline CDR1 reads LGHDT; CDR2 reads YNNKEL (reference sequence). The CDR3 region is CASSQTDGYTF. The CDR3 nucleotides are TGTGCCAGCAGCCAGACTGATGGCTACACCTTC.

V is TRBV5-1 and J is TRBJ2-3, with a tentative D call TRBD2 (6 bases). V was shortened by 3 bases and J by 3 bases, with 11 bases between the two germline ends. This CDR3 has 14 residues. Germline V gene sequence: CDR1 SGHRS, CDR2 YFSETQ. The CDR3 nucleotides read TGCGCCAGCAGCTCCCGGGGAGGAACAGATACGCAGTATTTT. Translating gives CASSSRGGTDTQYF.

The gene calls are TRBV11-1 and TRBJ1-1, with D unclear. Deletions cut 2 bases from V and 1 base from J, with 8 bases between. Germline V gene lookup returns CDR1 SGHAT and CDR2 FQDESV (reference sequence). The CDR3 is 14 residues long. CDR3 nucleotide sequence: TGTGCCAGCAGCTTAAGCTCCACGAACACTGAAGCTTTCTTT. This codes for CASSLSSTNTEAFF.

The chain combines TRBV19 with TRBJ2-3; D is possibly TRBD1 (6 bases). The V and J ends lost 5 bases and 0 bases respectively, with 15 bases between them. This CDR3 has 16 residues. Germline V gene data show CDR1 as LNHDA and CDR2 as SQIVND (reference sequence). CDR3 nucleotide sequence: TGTGCCAGTAGTGGGGGCTGGGGATCTAGCACAGATACGCAGTATTTT. Protein: CASSGGWGSSTDTQYF. The full variable domain, rest sourced from reference TRBV19 and TRBJ2-3, is DGGITQSPKYLFRKEGQNVTLSCEQNLNHDAMYWYRQDPGQGLRLIYYSQIVNDFQKGDIAEGYSVSREKKESFPLTVTSAQKNPTAFYLCASSGGWGSSTDTQYFGPGTRLTVL.